This TCR beta chain originates from a study of blood T cell repertoires in COVID-19. Method: immunoSEQ multiplex PCR; TCRdb's copy keeps in-frame clones and lacks some. The repertoire holds about 69,000 clones, with over 75% as singletons. CDR3 length: 15 amino acids. V lost 3 bases to trimming and J lost 6 bases; unmatched junction nucleotides: 7. In germline, CDR1 is SGHTA, CDR2 FQGNSA. The TCR sequence derives from an elderly man with acute or convalescent COVID-19. Sequencing was carried out using peripheral blood. The rearrangement links TRBV7-2 to TRBJ2-1, with 8 bases lining up with TRBD2. This CDR3 reads CASSLDRTSINEQFF. The CDR3 DNA sequence: TGTGCCAGCAGCTTGGATCGGACTAGCATCAATGAGCAGTTCTTC.